These 10 T cell receptor beta chains originate from one sample sequenced in a study of T cell responses to AZD1222 COVID-19 vaccine. Some clones are missing from TCRdb's copy, which holds only in-frame ones; the method was immunoSEQ multiplex PCR. The table includes 130,000 to 150,000 clones, roughly nine tenths detected once. The source was peripheral blood, collected 28 days after the second AZD1222 dose. The source is an adult who received the AZD1222 COVID-19 vaccine.

V gene TRBV27 combines with J gene TRBJ2-6; TRBD1 might be the D (5 bases). Between the trimmed V and J ends, which lost 3 bases and 0 bases, there was a span of 9 bases. Germline V gives CDR1 MNHEY, CDR2 SMNVEV (reference sequence). This CDR3 is built from 16 residues. CDR3 in DNA: TGTGCCAGCAGTTTCCGACAGCTCTCTGGGGCCAACGTCCTGACTTTC. Its translation is CASSFRQLSGANVLTF.

The chain has TRBV30 and TRBJ2-4, with a tentative D call TRBD1 (6 bases). Per germline, CDR1 GTSNPN and CDR2 SVGIG (reference sequence). This CDR3 contains 15 residues. Trimming took 2 bases from V and 3 from J, leaving 14 bases between them. The CDR3 sequence: CAWSQTGLVKNIQYF. For the CDR3, the DNA is TGTGCCTGGAGTCAAACAGGGCTGGTCAAAAACATTCAGTACTTC. Using reference TRBV30 and TRBJ2-4 for the parts outside the CDR3, the full variable domain is SQTIHQWPATLVQPVGSPLSLECTVEGTSNPNLYWYRQAAGRGLQLLFYSVGIGQISSEVPQNLSASRPQDRQFILSSKKLLLSDSGFYLCAWSQTGLVKNIQYFGAGTRLSVL.

V and J are TRBV7-9 and TRBJ1-5, with D maybe TRBD1 (5 bases). This CDR3 has 17 residues. Trimming cost V 1 base and J 0 bases, with 13 bases left between them. Germline V gene sequence: CDR1 SEHNR, CDR2 FQNEAQ (reference sequence). The CDR3 coding sequence is TGTGCCAGCAGCTTAGTTTCTGGGACGGATAGCAATCAGCCCCAGCATTTT. Protein: CASSLVSGTDSNQPQHF.

The genes are TRBV7-3 and TRBJ1-1; weak D call: TRBD1 (5 bases). The germline V and J ends were trimmed by 0 bases and 5 bases, with 10 bases remaining between them. Germline V CDR1 and CDR2: SGHTA, FQGTGA. The CDR3 contains 14 residues. CDR3 protein: CASSLTPGFTEAFF. For the CDR3, the DNA is TGTGCCAGCAGCTTAACACCAGGGTTTACTGAAGCTTTCTTT.

This rearrangement joins TRBV15 to TRBJ2-1; 9 nucleotides align to TRBD1. The CDR3 has 14 residues. Germline trimming cut 5 bases from V and 5 bases from J; bases unmatched to any gene: 4. CDR1 LNHNV and CDR2 YYDKDF come from the germline V gene (reference sequence). CDR3 region: CATSGRTGDNEQFF. CDR3 nucleotides: TGTGCCACCAGCGGTCGGACAGGGGACAATGAGCAGTTCTTC.

The genes are TRBV3-1 (or the pseudogene TRBV3-2) and TRBJ2-3; D unclear. V was trimmed by 0 bases and J by 1 base, leaving 11 bases between them. The CDR3 has 16 residues. CDR1 LGHDT and CDR2 YNNKEL come from the germline V gene (reference sequence). CDR3 sequence (DNA): TGTGCCAGCAGCCAAGATTACGGCGTTGGCACAGATACGCAGTATTTT. This codes for CASSQDYGVGTDTQYF.

The V call is TRBV3-1 (or the pseudogene TRBV3-2), the J call TRBJ2-3; no reliable D call. The CDR3 consists of 13 residues. V was cut by 8 bases and J by 3 bases, with 12 bases left in between. Germline CDR1 LGHDT, CDR2 YNNKEL (reference sequence). CDR3 in DNA: TGTGCCAGCGGGTTTTCGGCTACAGATACGCAGTATTTT. Encoded protein: CASGFSATDTQYF.

This clone was recorded once. The chain carries TRBV3-1 (or the pseudogene TRBV3-2) and TRBJ2-3, with D perhaps TRBD2 (7 bases). Trimming stripped 7 bases from V and 5 bases from J, with 19 bases between. The CDR3 has 15 amino acids. The germline V gene encodes CDR1 LGHDT and CDR2 YNNKEL (reference sequence). CDR3 DNA sequence: TGTGCCAGCACCCACAGAGGGGGGGCGGGAGATACGCAGTATTTT. Protein: CASTHRGGAGDTQYF.

The rearrangement links TRBV12-3 or TRBV12-4 to TRBJ1-2; D is uncertain. This CDR3 comprises 12 residues. Between the trimmed V and J ends, which lost 2 bases and 9 bases, there was a span of 10 bases. The CDR3 protein is CASSLSVESYTF. In DNA, the CDR3 is TGTGCCAGCAGTTTATCGGTGGAGAGCTACACCTTC.

The rearrangement uses TRBV11-3 and TRBJ2-1; 14 bases are shared with TRBD2. V lost 5 bases to trimming and J lost 10 bases; unmatched junction nucleotides: 13. This CDR3 is built from 17 residues. The V gene's germline CDR1 is SGHNT and CDR2 YENEEA. CDR3 in amino acids: CASSRTPGLAGVGEQFF. CDR3 bases: TGTGCCAGCAGCCGAACTCCGGGACTAGCGGGGGTCGGGGAGCAGTTCTTC.